This T cell receptor (beta chain) was sequenced for a study of blood T cell repertoires in COVID-19. Across the whole study: PBMCs, B-cell-depleted T cells, or T cells provided the cDNA or gDNA that made up the material.

In the study's own analysis: Nucleated cell counts were estimated from reference gene primer amplification. TCRdb's copy holds only in-frame clones and misses some; the assay was immunoSEQ multiplex PCR. V and J calls and clone size are those listed in that table; D and trimming were worked out from the DNA. This table has about 86,000 clones, approximately 82% appearing once. The germline V gene has CDR1 MNHEY and CDR2 SVGAGI. With V trimmed by 6 bases and J by 9 bases, 9 bases remained unmatched. The CDR3 runs 13 residues. The sequencing input was peripheral blood. V gene TRBV6-5 combines with J gene TRBJ1-2; TRBD1 agrees at 8 bases. This receptor was identified in a woman of 80 years or more with acute or convalescent COVID-19. The CDR3 here is CASSVDRGKSYTF. In nucleotides, the CDR3 is TGTGCCAGCAGCGTTGACAGGGGAAAAAGCTACACCTTC.